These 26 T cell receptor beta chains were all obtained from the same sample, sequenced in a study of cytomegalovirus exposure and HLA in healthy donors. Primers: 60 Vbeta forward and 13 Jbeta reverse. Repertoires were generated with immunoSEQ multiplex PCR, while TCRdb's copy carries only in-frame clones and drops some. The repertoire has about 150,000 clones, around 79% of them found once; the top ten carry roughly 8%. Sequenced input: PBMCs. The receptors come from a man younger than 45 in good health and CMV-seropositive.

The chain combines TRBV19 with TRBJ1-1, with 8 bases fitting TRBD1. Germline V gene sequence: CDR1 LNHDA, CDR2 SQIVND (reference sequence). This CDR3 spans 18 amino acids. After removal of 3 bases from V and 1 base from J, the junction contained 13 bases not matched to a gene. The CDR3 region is CASSIVGQGQGWNTEAFF. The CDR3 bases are TGTGCCAGTAGTATTGTAGGACAGGGCCAAGGGTGGAACACTGAAGCTTTCTTT.

This CDR3 reads CASSLQGMNTEAFF. Written as DNA, the CDR3 is TGTGCCAGCAGCTTACAGGGGATGAACACTGAAGCTTTCTTT. The V call is TRBV11-2, the J call TRBJ1-1, with D possibly being TRBD1 (6 bases). The germline V gene encodes CDR1 SGHAT and CDR2 FQNNGV. This CDR3 has 14 residues. Trimming pared 2 bases from V and 0 bases from J, leaving 7 bases between.

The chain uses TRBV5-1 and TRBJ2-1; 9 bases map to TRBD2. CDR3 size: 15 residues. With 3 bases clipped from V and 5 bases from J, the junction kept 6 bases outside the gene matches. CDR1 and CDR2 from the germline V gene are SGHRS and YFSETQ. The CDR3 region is CASSSGTSQDNEQFF. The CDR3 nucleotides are TGCGCCAGCAGCTCCGGGACTAGCCAAGACAATGAGCAGTTCTTC.

CDR3 sequence (DNA): TGTGCCAGTAGTACGGGGGACAGGAGCTCCTATAATTCACCCCTCCACTTT. Translating gives CASSTGDRSSYNSPLHF. V and J are TRBV19 and TRBJ1-6; TRBD1 agrees at 8 bases. The length of the CDR3 is 17 residues. Unmatched junction bases numbered 5, after V lost 4 bases and J lost 0 bases. In germline, CDR1 is LNHDA, CDR2 SQIVND (reference sequence).

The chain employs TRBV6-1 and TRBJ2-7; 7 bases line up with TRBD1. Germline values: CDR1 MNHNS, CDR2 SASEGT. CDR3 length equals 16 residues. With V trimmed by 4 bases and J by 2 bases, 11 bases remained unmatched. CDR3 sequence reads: CASSVSPGTDPYEQYF. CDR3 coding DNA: TGTGCCAGCAGTGTAAGCCCCGGGACAGATCCCTACGAGCAGTACTTC.

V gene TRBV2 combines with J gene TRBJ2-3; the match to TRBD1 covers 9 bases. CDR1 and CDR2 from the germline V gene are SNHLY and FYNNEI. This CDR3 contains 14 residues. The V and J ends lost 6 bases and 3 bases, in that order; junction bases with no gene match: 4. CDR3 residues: CASSAGTGTDTQYF. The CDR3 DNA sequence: TGTGCCAGCAGCGCCGGGACAGGGACAGATACGCAGTATTTT.

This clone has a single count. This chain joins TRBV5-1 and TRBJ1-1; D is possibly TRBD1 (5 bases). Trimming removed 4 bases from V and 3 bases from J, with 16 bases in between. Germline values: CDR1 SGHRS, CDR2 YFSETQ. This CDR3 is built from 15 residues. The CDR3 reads CASSTYGGFDTEAFF. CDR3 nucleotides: TGCGCCAGCAGCACCTACGGGGGGTTTGACACTGAAGCTTTCTTT.

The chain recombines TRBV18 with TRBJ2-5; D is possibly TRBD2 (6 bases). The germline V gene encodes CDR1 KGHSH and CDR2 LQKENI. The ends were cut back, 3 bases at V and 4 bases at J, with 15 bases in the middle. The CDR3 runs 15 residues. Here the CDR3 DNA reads TGTGCCAGCTCACCCAAGACTAGGGTCGGAGAGACCCAGTACTTC. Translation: CASSPKTRVGETQYF.

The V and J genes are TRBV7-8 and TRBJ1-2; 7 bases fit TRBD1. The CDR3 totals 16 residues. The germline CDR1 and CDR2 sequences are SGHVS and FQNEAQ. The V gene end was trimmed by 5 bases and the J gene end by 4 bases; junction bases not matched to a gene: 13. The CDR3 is CASSPRTGALLYGYTF. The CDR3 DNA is TGTGCCAGCAGCCCTAGGACAGGAGCCCTACTCTATGGCTACACCTTC.

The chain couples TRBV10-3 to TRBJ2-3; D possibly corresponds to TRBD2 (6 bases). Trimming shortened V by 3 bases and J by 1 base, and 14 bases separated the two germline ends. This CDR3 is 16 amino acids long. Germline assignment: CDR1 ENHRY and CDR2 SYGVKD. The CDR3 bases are TGTGCCATCAGTGACGGGACTCGCGGGCGCACAGATACGCAGTATTTT. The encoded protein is CAISDGTRGRTDTQYF.

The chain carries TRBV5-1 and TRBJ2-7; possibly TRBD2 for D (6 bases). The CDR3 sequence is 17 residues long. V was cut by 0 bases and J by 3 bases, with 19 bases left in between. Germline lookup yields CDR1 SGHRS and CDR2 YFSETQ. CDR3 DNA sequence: TGCGCCAGCAGCTTGGCAGAAATGGGACTCCCATTCTACGAGCAGTACTTC. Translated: CASSLAEMGLPFYEQYF.

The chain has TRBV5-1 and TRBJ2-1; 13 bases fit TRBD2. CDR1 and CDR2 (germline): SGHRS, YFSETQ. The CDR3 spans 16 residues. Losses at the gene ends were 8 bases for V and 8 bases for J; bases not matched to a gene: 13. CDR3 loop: CASQETSGGRGYEQFF. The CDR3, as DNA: TGCGCCAGTCAAGAGACTAGCGGGGGGAGAGGATATGAGCAGTTCTTC.

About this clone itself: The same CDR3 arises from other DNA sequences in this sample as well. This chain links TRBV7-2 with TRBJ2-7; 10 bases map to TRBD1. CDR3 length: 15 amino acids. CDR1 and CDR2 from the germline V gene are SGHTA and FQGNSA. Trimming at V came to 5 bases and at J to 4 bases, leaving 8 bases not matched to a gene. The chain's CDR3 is CASSPRTGGEYEQYF. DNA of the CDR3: TGTGCCAGCAGCCCCCGGACAGGGGGTGAGTACGAGCAGTACTTC.

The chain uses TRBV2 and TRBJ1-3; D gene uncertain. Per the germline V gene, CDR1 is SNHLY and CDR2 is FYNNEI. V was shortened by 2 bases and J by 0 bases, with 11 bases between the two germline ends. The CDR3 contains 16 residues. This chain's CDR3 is CASSEMVGSSGNTIYF. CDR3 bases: TGTGCCAGCAGTGAAATGGTGGGGAGCTCTGGAAACACCATATATTTT.

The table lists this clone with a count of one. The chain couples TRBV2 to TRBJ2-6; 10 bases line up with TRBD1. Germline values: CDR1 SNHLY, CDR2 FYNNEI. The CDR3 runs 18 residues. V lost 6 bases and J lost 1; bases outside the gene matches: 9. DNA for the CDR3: TGTGCCAGCAGAGACTGGGACAGGGGAGGGTCTGGGGCCAACGTCCTGACTTTC. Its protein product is CASRDWDRGGSGANVLTF.

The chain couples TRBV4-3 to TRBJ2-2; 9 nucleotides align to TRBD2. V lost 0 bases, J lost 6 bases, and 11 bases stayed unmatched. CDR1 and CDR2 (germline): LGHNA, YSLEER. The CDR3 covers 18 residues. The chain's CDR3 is CASSQELAGASKAGELFF. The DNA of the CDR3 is TGCGCCAGCAGCCAAGAATTAGCGGGGGCCTCGAAGGCCGGGGAGCTGTTTTTT.

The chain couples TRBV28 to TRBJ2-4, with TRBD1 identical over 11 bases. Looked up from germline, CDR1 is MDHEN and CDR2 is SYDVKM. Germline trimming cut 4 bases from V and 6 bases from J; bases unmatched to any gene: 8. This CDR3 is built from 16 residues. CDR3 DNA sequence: TGTGCCAGCAGTTCGATCGGGACAGGGGGGGGAAACATTCAGTACTTC. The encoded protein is CASSSIGTGGGNIQYF.

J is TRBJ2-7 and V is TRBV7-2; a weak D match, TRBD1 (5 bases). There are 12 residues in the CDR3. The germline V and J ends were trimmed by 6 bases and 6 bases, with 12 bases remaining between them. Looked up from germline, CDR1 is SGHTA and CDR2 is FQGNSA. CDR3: CASRQESSEQYF. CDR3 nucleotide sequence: TGTGCCAGCAGACAGGAGAGCTCCGAGCAGTACTTC.

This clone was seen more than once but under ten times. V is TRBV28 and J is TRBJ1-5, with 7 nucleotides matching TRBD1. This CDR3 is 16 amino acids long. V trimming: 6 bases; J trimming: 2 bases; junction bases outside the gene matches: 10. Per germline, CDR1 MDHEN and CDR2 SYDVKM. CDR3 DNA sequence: TGTGCCAGCAGACCGGGACAGAATCGTGGCAATCAGCCCCAGCATTTT. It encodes CASRPGQNRGNQPQHF.

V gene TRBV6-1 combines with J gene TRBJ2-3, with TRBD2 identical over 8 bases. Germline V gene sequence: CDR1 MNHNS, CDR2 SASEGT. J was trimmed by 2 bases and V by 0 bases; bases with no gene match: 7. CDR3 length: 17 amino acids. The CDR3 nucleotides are TGTGCCAGCAGTGAAGCTGGGAGCGGGGGTCTCACAGATACGCAGTATTTT. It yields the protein CASSEAGSGGLTDTQYF.

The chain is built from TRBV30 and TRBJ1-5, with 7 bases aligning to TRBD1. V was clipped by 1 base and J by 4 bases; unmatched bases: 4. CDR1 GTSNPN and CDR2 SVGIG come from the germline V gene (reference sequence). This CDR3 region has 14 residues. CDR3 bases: TGTGCCTGGAGTGCGGACAGGATAAATCAGCCCCAGCATTTT. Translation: CAWSADRINQPQHF.

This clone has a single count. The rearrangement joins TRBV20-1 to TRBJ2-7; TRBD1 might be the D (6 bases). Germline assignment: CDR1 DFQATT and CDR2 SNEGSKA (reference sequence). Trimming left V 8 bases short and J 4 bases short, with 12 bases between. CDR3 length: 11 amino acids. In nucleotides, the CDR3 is TGCAGTTACGAACAGGGATACGAGCAGTACTTC. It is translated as CSYEQGYEQYF.

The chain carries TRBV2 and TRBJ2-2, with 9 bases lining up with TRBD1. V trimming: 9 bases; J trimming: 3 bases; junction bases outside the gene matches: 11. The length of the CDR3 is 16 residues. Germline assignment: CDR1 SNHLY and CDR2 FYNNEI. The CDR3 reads CARGGTGKLDTGELFF. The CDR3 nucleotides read TGTGCCAGGGGGGGGACAGGGAAATTGGACACCGGGGAGCTGTTTTTT.

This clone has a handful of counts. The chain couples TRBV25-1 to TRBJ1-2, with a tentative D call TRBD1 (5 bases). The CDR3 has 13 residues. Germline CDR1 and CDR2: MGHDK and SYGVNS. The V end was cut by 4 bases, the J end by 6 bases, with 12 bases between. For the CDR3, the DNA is TGTGCCAGCAGTGGGAGTCCAGGGCATGGCTACACCTTC. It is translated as CASSGSPGHGYTF.

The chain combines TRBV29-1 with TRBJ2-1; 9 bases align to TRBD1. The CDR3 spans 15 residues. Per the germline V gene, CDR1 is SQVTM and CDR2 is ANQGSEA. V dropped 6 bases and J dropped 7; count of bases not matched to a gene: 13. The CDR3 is CSVAPGTGSRNEQFF. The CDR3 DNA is TGCAGCGTCGCCCCGGGGACAGGGAGTCGGAATGAGCAGTTCTTC.

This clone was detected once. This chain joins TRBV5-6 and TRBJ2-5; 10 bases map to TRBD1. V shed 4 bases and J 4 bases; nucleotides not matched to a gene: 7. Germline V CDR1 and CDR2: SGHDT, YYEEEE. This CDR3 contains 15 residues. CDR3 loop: CASSPGTGEGETQYF. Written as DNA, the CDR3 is TGTGCCAGCAGCCCCGGGACAGGGGAGGGAGAGACCCAGTACTTC.